This T cell receptor beta chain stems from a study of blood T cell repertoires in COVID-19. This CDR3 comprises 15 residues. The J segment lost 7 bases and the V segment lost 5 bases, leaving 7 bases of the junction unmatched. The germline CDR1 and CDR2 sequences are SGDLS and YYNGEE. Sequenced by immunoSEQ multiplex PCR; TCRdb stores in-frame clones only, minus some. The repertoire consists of roughly 200,000 clones, with 82% occurring once and the leading ten covering 12%. The V gene is TRBV9, the J gene TRBJ2-1; 12 nucleotides align to TRBD2. This sequence was found in a middle-aged man who had recovered from COVID-19. Specimen: PBMCs or T cells enriched from blood (not recorded which). CDR3 bases: TGTGCCAGCAGAGCTAGCGGGAGGGCAGGGAATGAGCAGTTCTTC. This translates into CASRASGRAGNEQFF.